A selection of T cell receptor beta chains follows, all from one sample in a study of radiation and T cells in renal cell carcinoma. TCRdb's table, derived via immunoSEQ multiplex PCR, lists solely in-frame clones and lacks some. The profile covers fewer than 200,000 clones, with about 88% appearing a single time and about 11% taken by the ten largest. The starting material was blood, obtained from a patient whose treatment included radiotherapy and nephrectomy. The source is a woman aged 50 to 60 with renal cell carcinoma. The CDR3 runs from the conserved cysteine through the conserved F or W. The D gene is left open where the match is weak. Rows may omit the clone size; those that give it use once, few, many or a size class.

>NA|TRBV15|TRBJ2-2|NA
TGTGCCACCAGCACCGGAAAGGGACGGGATTACACCGGGGAGCTGTTTTTT
CATSTGKGRDYTGELFF
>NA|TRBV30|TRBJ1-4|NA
TGTGCCTGGGCCCCTCTAGGGGCTAATGAAAAACTGTTTTTT
CAWAPLGANEKLFF
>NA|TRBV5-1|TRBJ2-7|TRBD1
TGCGCCAGCAGCGCCTTACAGGGGGCGGAGTACGAGCAGTACTTC
CASSALQGAEYEQYF
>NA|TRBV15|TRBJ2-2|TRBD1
TGTGCCACCAGCGTTTCAGGGGGCATCACCGGGGAGCTGTTTTTT
CATSVSGGITGELFF
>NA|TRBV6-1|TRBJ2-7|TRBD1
TGTGCCAGCAGGGTGACTTCCGGGACAGCCTACGAGCAGTACTTC
CASRVTSGTAYEQYF
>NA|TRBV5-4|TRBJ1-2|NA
TGTGCCAGCAGCTTGGCCACAGGGTCCTATGGCTACACCTTC
CASSLATGSYGYTF
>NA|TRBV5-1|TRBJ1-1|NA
TGCGCCAGCAGCGGCGCAGGGCTGAACACTGAAGCTTTCTTT
CASSGAGLNTEAFF
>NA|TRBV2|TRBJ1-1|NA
TGTGCCAGCAGGGAAGACGGGGGGATGGCTGAAGCTTTCTTT
CASREDGGMAEAFF
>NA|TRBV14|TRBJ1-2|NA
TGTGCCAGCAGCCAACTACAGGCCACCGTGGGGGGCTACACCTTC
CASSQLQATVGGYTF
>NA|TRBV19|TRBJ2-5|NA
TGTGCCAGTAGTAGTTTTGGATCGGAGACCCAGTACTTC
CASSSFGSETQYF
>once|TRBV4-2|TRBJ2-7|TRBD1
TGTGCCAGCAGCCCGCGTCAGGGGGCCAACGAGCAGTACTTC
CASSPRQGANEQYF
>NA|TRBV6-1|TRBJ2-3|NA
TGTGCCAGCACTAGTTCCCTTTACTCAGATACGCAGTATTTT
CASTSSLYSDTQYF
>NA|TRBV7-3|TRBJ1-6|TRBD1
TGTGCCAGCAGCTTGGACAGGGCCTATAATTCACCCCTCCACTTT
CASSLDRAYNSPLHF
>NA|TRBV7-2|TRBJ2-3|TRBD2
TGTGCCAGCAGCCGACGACTAGCGGCCTCAGATACGCAGTATTTT
CASSRRLAASDTQYF
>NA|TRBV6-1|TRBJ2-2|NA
TGTGCCAGCAGTGAAGAGGGATCCGGGGAGCTGTTTTTT
CASSEEGSGELFF
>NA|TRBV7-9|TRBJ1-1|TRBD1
TGTGCCAGCAGCACCGGCCGGACAGGGGGTGCTGAAGCTTTCTTT
CASSTGRTGGAEAFF
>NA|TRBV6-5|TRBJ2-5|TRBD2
TGTGCCAGCAGTTACTCACTAGCGGGGGCCATGGCCCAGTACTTC
CASSYSLAGAMAQYF
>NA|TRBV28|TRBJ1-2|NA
TGTGCCAGCGGGTCGGACCTTGGCTACACCTTC
CASGSDLGYTF
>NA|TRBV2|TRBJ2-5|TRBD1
TGTGCCAGCAGTGACGGGATGTGGGAAAACAGGGGGTCGGGAGAGACCCAGTACTTC
CASSDGMWENRGSGETQYF
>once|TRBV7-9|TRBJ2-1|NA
TGTGCCAGCAGCTTACACCTAGGGGCAGGGGTTGGGAATGAGCAGTTCTTC
CASSLHLGAGVGNEQFF
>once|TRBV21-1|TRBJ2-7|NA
TGTGCCAGCAGCAAACCGGGACACCAAAGGGCCGAGCAGTACTTC
CASSKPGHQRAEQYF
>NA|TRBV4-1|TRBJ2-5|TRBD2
TGCGCCAGCAGCCAGCCTCTAGCGGGGGGGCTGAGCGTTCAAGAGACCCAGTACTTC
CASSQPLAGGLSVQETQYF
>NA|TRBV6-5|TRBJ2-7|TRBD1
TGTGCCAGCAGTTCGACAGGGGTAGGAGAGCAGTACTTC
CASSSTGVGEQYF
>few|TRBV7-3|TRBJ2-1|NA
TGTGCCAGCAGCTTATTCCCGAGCTCCTACAATGAGCAGTTCTTC
CASSLFPSSYNEQFF